This T cell receptor (beta chain) was documented in a study of CD8 T cells in Susac syndrome. Controls comprised healthy donors matched for age and sex. TEMRA cells underwent FACS enrichment and CD8+ and CD4+ T cells underwent negative isolation. The germline CDR1 and CDR2 sequences are SEHNR and FQNEAQ (reference sequence). J gave up 7 bases and V 2 bases, and 9 bases lay outside the gene matches. The CDR3 is made up of 15 amino acids. Reverse transcription used about 0.45 to 1 ug RNA and random hexamers. Amplification of TCR beta CDR3 used immunoSEQ multiplex PCR across 54 Vbeta and 13 Jbeta. Each CDR3 protein gets one entry after TCRdb re-called the immunoSEQ multiplex PCR reads with MiXCR. The sample lists roughly 200,000 distinct CDR3 sequences; approximately 95% were seen once.

The V and J genes are TRBV7-9 and TRBJ2-7; 9 bases match TRBD1. The sample was CD4+ T cells from PBMCs. This clonotype was obtained from a human donor in good health. This chain's CDR3 is CASSLSTGGSEEQYF. CDR3 DNA sequence: TGTGCCAGCAGCTTATCGACAGGGGGTTCGGAGGAGCAGTACTTC. The entire variable domain, with the rest obtained from reference TRBV7-9 and TRBJ2-7, is as follows: DTGVSQNPRHKITKRGQNVTFRCDPISEHNRLYWYRQTLGQGPEFLTYFQNEAQLEKSRLLSDRFSAERPKGSFSTLEIQRTEQGDSAMYLCASSLSTGGSEEQYFGPGTRLTVT.